These 25 T cell receptor beta chains share one sample of origin, sequenced in a study of regulatory T cells in long-lasting Graves disease. Construction of TCR beta libraries relied on iRepertoire HTBI primers and on Arm-PCR targeting CDR3 regions. Via MiXCR, TCRdb re-called the multiplex PCR reads, giving one row per CDR3 protein. This sample has 200,000 to 300,000 distinct CDR3 sequences, with roughly 21% found just once. Documented time point: newly diagnosed GD, antithyroid drugs for less than 3 months. Researchers made the TCR library from RNA that was extracted from PBMCs. Sequences were derived from peripheral blood mononuclear cells (PBMCs), sampled at new diagnosis, from a patient treated with antithyroid drugs. These receptors were collected from a female donor with Graves disease.

In this sample, this clonotype turned up many times. For the CDR3, the DNA is TGCAGTGCTACGGGACTAGCGGGAGCTGGAGATACGCAGTATTTT. As protein: CSATGLAGAGDTQYF. V gene TRBV20-1 combines with J gene TRBJ2-3; 14 bases agree with TRBD2. Trimming took 4 bases from V and 5 from J; bases not matched to a gene: 5. The CDR3 loop spans 15 amino acids. In germline, CDR1 is DFQATT, CDR2 SNEGSKA (reference sequence).

This clonotype came up many times. The genes are TRBV20-1 and TRBJ1-2; no reliable D call. CDR3 size: 15 residues. Trimming stripped 3 bases from V and 2 bases from J, with 16 bases between. CDR1 is DFQATT, CDR2 SNEGSKA, per germline (reference sequence). The CDR3 protein is CSASDPRRVNYGYTF. The CDR3 DNA reads TGCAGTGCTAGTGATCCTCGGCGAGTAAACTATGGCTACACCTTC.

The chain carries TRBV6-2 or TRBV6-3 and TRBJ1-3, with 10 bases matching TRBD1. The CDR3 is 15 residues long. CDR1 and CDR2 from the germline V gene are MNHEY and SVGEGT. The junction had 5 bases not matched to a gene; V was cut back by 6 bases and J by 3 bases. CDR3 loop: CASRWTGGRGNTIYF. As DNA, the CDR3 is TGTGCCAGCAGGTGGACAGGGGGACGTGGAAACACCATATATTTT.

V and J are TRBV28 and TRBJ1-1; the D gene is possibly TRBD1 (6 bases). Germline V gives CDR1 MDHEN, CDR2 SYDVKM. Deletions cut 5 bases from V and 0 bases from J, with 16 bases between. The CDR3 totals 16 residues. The CDR3 protein is CASSGPGTPLNTEAFF. CDR3 DNA: TGTGCCAGCAGTGGACCCGGGACACCGTTGAACACTGAAGCTTTCTTT.

The sample holds a few counts of this clonotype. This sequence joins TRBV15 and TRBJ1-6; D possibly corresponds to TRBD1 (5 bases). This CDR3 is built from 15 residues. V dropped 3 bases and J dropped 10 bases, with 16 bases sitting between them. Germline CDR1 and CDR2: LNHNV and YYDKDF (reference sequence). The CDR3 nucleotides read TGTGCCACCAGCAGGGGGGGACCCACGGGATCACCCCTCCACTTT. This sequence encodes CATSRGGPTGSPLHF.

This clonotype was seen repeatedly, ten times or more. The V call is TRBV9, the J call TRBJ2-3, with D possibly matching TRBD2 (6 bases). Germline CDR1 is SGDLS and CDR2 is YYNGEE. Trimming took 5 bases from V and 1 from J, leaving 14 bases between them. The CDR3 is 15 amino acids. The chain's CDR3 is CASRYSPGGTDTQYF. CDR3 bases: TGTGCCAGCAGGTACTCCCCGGGAGGCACAGATACGCAGTATTTT.

In this sample, this clonotype turned up a few times. The CDR3 protein is CASSSLTPNSYNEQFF. The CDR3 coding sequence is TGTGCCAGCAGTTCACTAACTCCAAACTCCTACAATGAGCAGTTCTTC. V is TRBV12-3 or TRBV12-4 and J is TRBJ2-1; the D is unclear. V was clipped by 4 bases and J by 0 bases, with 13 bases between them. This CDR3 has 16 residues.

This clonotype was seen repeatedly, ten times or more. This rearrangement joins TRBV7-2 to TRBJ2-4; 16 bases are a match to TRBD2. Germline V gene sequence: CDR1 SGHTA, CDR2 FQGNSA. V lost 5 bases to trimming and J lost 3 bases; unmatched junction nucleotides: 13. There are 20 residues in the CDR3. CDR3 DNA: TGTGCCAGCAGCCGGCTGGGGACTAGCGGGGGGGCCCTTGGCAAAAACATTCAGTACTTC. Residues: CASSRLGTSGGALGKNIQYF.

This clonotype was recorded at least ten times. The V call is TRBV10-3, the J call TRBJ1-5, with D unresolved. V was clipped by 6 bases and J by 0 bases, with 12 bases between them. The CDR3 extends over 15 amino acids. The germline V gene encodes CDR1 ENHRY and CDR2 SYGVKD. Here the CDR3 DNA reads TGTGCCATCAGCGAAGGGCCTATTAGCAATCAGCCCCAGCATTTT. As protein: CAISEGPISNQPQHF.

This clonotype was detected ten times or more. This chain uses TRBV12-3 or TRBV12-4 with TRBJ2-7, with TRBD2 matching over 9 bases. CDR3 length: 15 residues. Trimming removed 3 bases from V and 4 bases from J; junction bases left unmatched: 7. Written as DNA, the CDR3 is TGTGCCAGCAGTTTGTTCAAGGGACTAGCATACGAGCAGTACTTC. Protein sequence: CASSLFKGLAYEQYF.

In this sample, this clonotype turned up many times. The genes are TRBV20-1 and TRBJ1-3; 12 bases map to TRBD1. J lost 7 bases, V lost 0 bases, and 10 bases had no gene match. The CDR3 has 17 amino acids. Germline CDR1 reads DFQATT; CDR2 reads SNEGSKA (reference sequence). DNA of the CDR3: TGCAGTGCTAGAGACCCGGGACAGGGGGCGCCTTTGAACACCATATATTTT. Translating gives CSARDPGQGAPLNTIYF.

The chain combines TRBV11-2 with TRBJ1-1; 7 bases align to TRBD1. Per germline, CDR1 SGHAT and CDR2 FQNNGV. The ends lost 5 bases at V and 3 bases at J; junction bases unmatched: 12. The CDR3 is 16 amino acids. In nucleotides, the CDR3 is TGTGCCAGCAGCGATAGGGGTAGGACAGGACACACTGAAGCTTTCTTT. Translation gives CASSDRGRTGHTEAFF.

Many counts were recorded for this clonotype. The chain couples TRBV12-3 or TRBV12-4 to TRBJ2-7; D uncertain. The V end lost 6 bases, the J end lost 1 base, and 10 bases lay between the germline ends. This CDR3 region has 13 residues. CDR3 DNA sequence: TGTGCCAGCAGCCTTGGGATGTCCTACGAGCAGTACTTC. It encodes CASSLGMSYEQYF.

There are many counts of this clonotype. The chain recombines TRBV19 with TRBJ2-3; 12 nucleotides agree with TRBD2. The CDR3 has 14 residues. Germline CDR1 LNHDA, CDR2 SQIVND (reference sequence). The junction had 2 bases not matched to a gene; V was cut back by 9 bases and J by 1 base. In DNA, the CDR3 is TGTGCCAGCAGGACTAGCGGGGGCACAGATACGCAGTATTTT. Its translation is CASRTSGGTDTQYF.

The chain has TRBV11-3 and TRBJ2-3, with D perhaps being TRBD1 or TRBD2 (5 bases each). This CDR3 comprises 16 residues. Germline loops: CDR1 SGHNT, CDR2 YENEEA. V dropped 5 bases and J dropped 2 bases, with 17 bases sitting between them. The DNA for the CDR3 is TGTGCCAGCAGCCAAAAGGGACCTCAGACCACAGATACGCAGTATTTT. It is translated as CASSQKGPQTTDTQYF.

The sample holds many counts of this clonotype. V gene TRBV20-1 combines with J gene TRBJ2-7; TRBD1 aligns across 8 bases. Germline V gene lookup returns CDR1 DFQATT and CDR2 SNEGSKA (reference sequence). This CDR3 contains 16 residues. V lost 0 bases to trimming and J lost 4 bases; unmatched junction nucleotides: 11. The CDR3 protein is CSARDWETGAGYEQYF. As DNA, the CDR3 is TGCAGTGCTAGAGATTGGGAGACAGGGGCGGGGTACGAGCAGTACTTC.

A word on this clonotype: Possible read error: a much larger clone is one base away. The chain carries TRBV6-2 or TRBV6-3 and TRBJ2-1; tentatively, D is TRBD1 or TRBD2 (6 bases each). The V end was cut by 5 bases, the J end by 0 bases, with 11 bases between. Germline-derived CDR1 and CDR2 are MNHEY and SVGEGT. This CDR3 region has 15 residues. DNA of the CDR3: TGTGCCAGCAGTGAAGGGGGGACCTCCTACAATGAGCAGTTCTTC. Residues: CASSEGGTSYNEQFF.

This clonotype has more than one count but fewer than ten. CDR3 nucleotides: TGCGCCAGCCTTGAGGACTCCTACGAGCAGTACTTC. Translating it yields CASLEDSYEQYF. The chain couples TRBV10-2 to TRBJ2-7; D is uncertain. Germline CDR1 is WSHSY and CDR2 is SAAADI. The CDR3 length is 12 residues. Trimming stripped 8 bases from V and 0 bases from J, with 8 bases between.

This clonotype was seen a single time. The V gene is TRBV5-6, the J gene TRBJ2-5; the match to TRBD2 covers 10 bases. V shed 4 bases, J shed 4 bases, and the junction held 4 bases outside the gene matches. This CDR3 has 14 residues. In germline, CDR1 is SGHDT, CDR2 YYEEEE. Here the CDR3 DNA reads TGTGCCAGCAGCAGTGCTAGCGGGAGAGAGACCCAGTACTTC. Translating gives CASSSASGRETQYF.

This clonotype has at least ten counts. V gene TRBV7-2 combines with J gene TRBJ2-1, with D perhaps matching TRBD2 (5 bases). Germline values: CDR1 SGHTA, CDR2 FQGNSA. The CDR3 runs 14 residues. Deletions cut 4 bases from V and 9 bases from J, with 16 bases between. CDR3 DNA sequence: TGTGCCAGCAGCTCCTACCTGTCGGGGAGTGAGCAGTTCTTC. Its protein product is CASSSYLSGSEQFF.

This clonotype was observed many times. CDR3 region: CASSLGQINEQFF. Here the CDR3 DNA reads TGTGCCAGCAGCTTAGGACAGATCAATGAGCAGTTCTTC. V gene TRBV11-2 combines with J gene TRBJ2-1, with D possibly matching TRBD1 (5 bases). Trimming took off 1 base at V and 6 bases at J, with 7 bases between the two ends. CDR3 length: 13 amino acids. Per the germline V gene, CDR1 is SGHAT and CDR2 is FQNNGV.

About this clonotype itself: Possible read error: a much larger clone is one base away. CDR3 nucleotides: TGTGCCAGTAGGACCCCGGGGGACAGAGGCTTCTATGGCTACACCTTC. Translation gives CASRTPGDRGFYGYTF. The chain uses TRBV19 and TRBJ1-2; TRBD1 matches 7 bases. CDR3 size: 16 residues. Looked up from germline, CDR1 is LNHDA and CDR2 is SQIVND (reference sequence). V gave up 6 bases and J gave up 4 bases; unmatched junction bases: 14.

This clonotype has just a few counts. V and J are TRBV4-1 and TRBJ1-3; the D is unclear. This CDR3 has 17 amino acids. V was shortened by 1 base and J by 2 bases, with 15 bases between the two germline ends. Germline V gives CDR1 MGHRA, CDR2 YSYEKL. The CDR3 spells CASSQVQANGPGNTIYF. The DNA of the CDR3 is TGCGCCAGCAGCCAAGTGCAGGCAAACGGCCCTGGAAACACCATATATTTT.

V and J are TRBV20-1 and TRBJ2-7; 13 nucleotides agree with TRBD2. The CDR3 is made up of 14 amino acids. Germline V gives CDR1 DFQATT, CDR2 SNEGSKA (reference sequence). Unmatched junction bases numbered 8, after V lost 5 bases and J lost 7 bases. In nucleotides, the CDR3 is TGCAGTGCTGAGGGGACTAGCGGGACGGGGGAGCAGTACTTC. Its protein is CSAEGTSGTGEQYF.

This clonotype was recorded at least ten times. The genes are TRBV7-2 and TRBJ2-3; the match to TRBD2 covers 8 bases. V gave up 2 bases and J gave up 4 bases; unmatched junction bases: 8. The CDR3 is 16 residues long. Germline V CDR1 and CDR2: SGHTA, FQGNSA. CDR3 sequence reads: CASSLRGGRVSDTQYF. CDR3 coding DNA: TGTGCCAGCAGCTTACGCGGGGGGCGCGTCTCAGATACGCAGTATTTT. Looking up the rest from reference TRBV7-2 and TRBJ2-3 gives the full variable domain: GAGVSQSPSNKVTEKGKDVELRCDPISGHTALYWYRQSLGQGLEFLIYFQGNSAPDKSGLPSDRFSAERTGGSVSTLTIQRTQQEDSAVYLCASSLRGGRVSDTQYFGPGTRLTVL.